A single sample gave rise to the 28 T cell receptor beta chains below, sequenced in a study of T cells in lung cancer brain metastases. This table comes from immunoSEQ multiplex PCR, and its TCRdb copy is limited to in-frame clones, with some not included. The top ten clones hold roughly 4.6% of a sample with 6,500 to 8,000 clones, roughly 88% of them seen once. Sequenced input: tumor tissue from the primary lung tumor. These TCRs come from a man aged 50 or older with non-small cell lung cancer.

J is TRBJ1-5 and V is TRBV11-2; 11 nucleotides match TRBD1. V dropped 5 bases and J dropped 4; count of bases not matched to a gene: 10. The CDR3 is made up of 17 amino acids. Germline lookup yields CDR1 SGHAT and CDR2 FQNNGV. In DNA, the CDR3 is TGTGCCAGCAGCCCCGGACAGGGGGCTTTCCTTAATCAGCCCCAGCATTTT. Translation gives CASSPGQGAFLNQPQHF.

The chain recombines TRBV19 with TRBJ1-5, with D tentatively TRBD1 (6 bases). The CDR3 spans 13 residues. CDR1 is LNHDA, CDR2 SQIVND, per germline (reference sequence). V gave up 6 bases and J gave up 9 bases, with 15 bases separating them. The CDR3 loop is CASSLDRSGPQHF. DNA for the CDR3: TGTGCCAGTAGCCTCGACAGGAGTGGGCCCCAGCATTTT.

The gene calls are TRBV4-2 and TRBJ1-1; D remains unclear. Germline lookup yields CDR1 LGHNA and CDR2 YNFKEQ. Trimming took off 4 bases at V and 3 bases at J, with 9 bases between the two ends. This CDR3 has 13 amino acids. Here the CDR3 DNA reads TGTGCCAGCAGCCCCAAGGGCGACACTGAAGCTTTCTTT. This codes for CASSPKGDTEAFF.

The chain is built from TRBV5-4 and TRBJ1-2; 11 positions match TRBD1. The CDR3 extends over 15 amino acids. The trim removed 4 bases at V and 4 bases at J, leaving 6 bases unmatched. The V gene's germline CDR1 is SGHNT and CDR2 YYREEE (reference sequence). The CDR3 DNA is TGTGCCAGCAGCAACCTGGACAGGGGGCTCTATGGCTACACCTTC. This gives the protein CASSNLDRGLYGYTF.

The chain links TRBV7-9 to TRBJ1-5; D is ambiguous. Germline-derived CDR1 and CDR2 are SEHNR and FQNEAQ (reference sequence). The V end was cut by 1 base, the J end by 0 bases, with 7 bases between. The CDR3 runs to 15 residues. CDR3 region: CASSLGGNSNQPQHF. CDR3 nucleotides: TGTGCCAGCAGCTTAGGCGGGAATAGCAATCAGCCCCAGCATTTT.

V usage is TRBV4-1 and J usage is TRBJ2-7; the D is unclear. This CDR3 is built from 16 residues. Germline V lookup: CDR1 MGHRA, CDR2 YSYEKL. V was trimmed by 0 bases and J by 7 bases, leaving 19 bases between them. CDR3 coding DNA: TGCGCCAGCAGCCAAGATAGTTCGTCGACGCGCGGAGAGCAGTACTTC. Its protein is CASSQDSSSTRGEQYF.

V usage is TRBV2 and J usage is TRBJ1-2; D may be TRBD1 (5 bases). Between the trimmed V and J ends, which lost 7 bases and 7 bases, there was a span of 22 bases. This CDR3 spans 15 amino acids. Germline values: CDR1 SNHLY, CDR2 FYNNEI. CDR3 amino acids: CASTTGAALGVGYTF. DNA of the CDR3: TGTGCCAGCACCACCGGGGCGGCGCTAGGGGTTGGCTACACCTTC.

To note about this clone: This same CDR3 is encoded by further DNA sequences in the sample. The chain recombines TRBV30 with TRBJ2-5; D might be TRBD2 (7 bases). CDR3 size: 12 residues. V lost 3 bases to trimming and J lost 4 bases, with 9 bases between them. Germline assignment: CDR1 GTSNPN and CDR2 SVGIG (reference sequence). CDR3 region: CAWSRGAETQYF. CDR3 in DNA: TGTGCCTGGAGCCGGGGGGCAGAGACCCAGTACTTC.

The V gene is TRBV7-8, the J gene TRBJ1-5, with D tentatively TRBD1 (5 bases). Trimming left V 7 bases short and J 0 bases short, with 13 bases between. CDR1 and CDR2 from the germline V gene are SGHVS and FQNEAQ. This CDR3 spans 15 amino acids. For the CDR3, the DNA is TGTGCCAGCACCGGTGGAGGGGTTAGCAATCAGCCCCAGCATTTT. Amino acid sequence: CASTGGGVSNQPQHF.

V gene TRBV9 combines with J gene TRBJ2-3, with 10 bases lining up with TRBD2. Germline values: CDR1 SGDLS, CDR2 YYNGEE. This CDR3 has 14 amino acids. The V and J ends lost 5 bases and 6 bases, in that order; junction bases with no gene match: 6. CDR3 region: CASSWSGGADTQYF. The DNA for the CDR3 is TGTGCCAGCAGTTGGAGCGGGGGGGCCGATACGCAGTATTTT.

The V call is TRBV7-2, the J call TRBJ1-6; D gene unclear. The germline gives CDR1 SGHTA, CDR2 FQGNSA. V dropped 1 base and J dropped 5 bases, with 9 bases sitting between them. The CDR3 runs to 15 residues. CDR3 nucleotide sequence: TGTGCCAGCAGCTTAGTATCGGCTAATAATTCACCCCTCCACTTT. Amino acid sequence: CASSLVSANNSPLHF.

A single count supports this clone. CDR3 DNA sequence: TGTGCCAGTAGTATCTGGGGGGCTGAGACCCAGTACTTC. It encodes CASSIWGAETQYF. The V gene is TRBV19, the J gene TRBJ2-5, with D tentatively TRBD1 or TRBD2 (6 bases each). This CDR3 is built from 13 residues. Germline assignment: CDR1 LNHDA and CDR2 SQIVND (reference sequence). V was shortened by 3 bases and J by 5 bases, with 10 bases between the two germline ends.

The rearrangement joins TRBV9 to TRBJ2-5; 7 bases are a match to TRBD2. Germline V gene data show CDR1 as SGDLS and CDR2 as YYNGEE. Trimming took 1 base from V and 5 from J; bases not matched to a gene: 11. The CDR3 consists of 16 residues. DNA for the CDR3: TGTGCCAGCAGCGTATTAAGCGGGGAAAGGGAGGAGACCCAGTACTTC. Protein sequence: CASSVLSGEREETQYF.

The chain is built from TRBV19 and TRBJ2-7; 7 bases fit TRBD1. V lost 3 bases, J lost 0 bases, and 5 bases stayed unmatched. Germline assignment: CDR1 LNHDA and CDR2 SQIVND (reference sequence). This CDR3 spans 15 amino acids. CDR3 sequence: CASSIPGQSSYEQYF. CDR3 nucleotides: TGTGCCAGTAGTATCCCGGGACAGTCCTCCTACGAGCAGTACTTC.

The chain is built from TRBV19 and TRBJ1-2; D may be TRBD1 (5 bases). The CDR3 consists of 16 residues. CDR1 is LNHDA, CDR2 SQIVND, per germline (reference sequence). The V gene lost 4 bases and the J gene lost 5 bases, with 20 bases spanning the gap. The CDR3 DNA sequence: TGTGCCAGTAGTACGACCTGGAGCAGGGAGGTGTATGGCTACACCTTC. This gives the protein CASSTTWSREVYGYTF.

This chain uses TRBV30 with TRBJ1-4; TRBD1 might be the D (6 bases). The germline V gene encodes CDR1 GTSNPN and CDR2 SVGIG (reference sequence). The CDR3 covers 14 residues. V was shortened by 3 bases and J by 3 bases, with 11 bases between the two germline ends. This chain's CDR3 is CAWSEDSSNEKLFF. Here the CDR3 DNA reads TGTGCCTGGAGCGAGGACAGTTCTAATGAAAAACTGTTTTTT.

V and J are TRBV27 and TRBJ1-5, with D possibly being TRBD1 (5 bases). The CDR3 spans 13 residues. Germline V CDR1 and CDR2: MNHEY, SMNVEV (reference sequence). The V end lost 5 bases, the J end lost 3 bases, and 8 bases lay between the germline ends. The CDR3 DNA reads TGTGCCAGCAGTATGACAGTCAATCAGCCCCAGCATTTT. Translating gives CASSMTVNQPQHF.

The gene calls are TRBV29-1 and TRBJ2-7, with D perhaps TRBD2 (5 bases). This CDR3 comprises 15 residues. The V and J ends lost 4 bases and 2 bases respectively, with 18 bases between them. The V gene's germline CDR1 is SQVTM and CDR2 ANQGSEA. CDR3 nucleotides: TGCAGCGTTGGCGGGCTTACGGGGATCCCCTACGAGCAGTACTTC. Protein product: CSVGGLTGIPYEQYF.

The chain carries TRBV6-1 and TRBJ1-5; D is uncertain. Germline loops: CDR1 MNHNS, CDR2 SASEGT. V was shortened by 5 bases and J by 0 bases, with 11 bases between the two germline ends. The CDR3 length is 15 residues. The CDR3 reads CASSFTRNSNQPQHF. The CDR3 DNA reads TGTGCCAGCAGTTTCACCCGCAATAGCAATCAGCCCCAGCATTTT.

This clone was recorded once. CDR3 amino acids: CASSLWASSTDTQYF. The CDR3 bases are TGTGCCAGCAGCTTATGGGCTAGCAGCACAGATACGCAGTATTTT. The chain has TRBV7-3 and TRBJ2-3; D perhaps matches TRBD2 (5 bases). V gave up 2 bases and J gave up 0 bases, with 9 bases separating them. The germline gives CDR1 SGHTA, CDR2 FQGTGA. The CDR3 length is 15 residues.

This clone has only one observation. This chain connects TRBV7-8 to TRBJ1-2; D ambiguous. V lost 1 base, J lost 4 bases, and 10 bases lay in between. The CDR3 spans 14 residues. The V gene's germline CDR1 is SGHVS and CDR2 FQNEAQ. DNA of the CDR3: TGTGCCAGCAGCTTAGGGGAGATGGGCTATGGCTACACCTTC. It specifies CASSLGEMGYGYTF.

In the case of this clone: The same CDR3 also results from other DNA sequences found in this sample. This chain links TRBV6-1 with TRBJ2-7; D gene uncertain. Trimming left V 0 bases short and J 0 bases short, with 9 bases between. The CDR3 has 15 residues. Germline values: CDR1 MNHNS, CDR2 SASEGT. CDR3 bases: TGTGCCAGCAGTGAAGCGCTCGGGTCCTCCTACGAGCAGTACTTC. Translation: CASSEALGSSYEQYF.

The chain joins TRBV5-4 to TRBJ2-5, with D possibly TRBD1 on 6 matching bases. V was cut by 0 bases and J by 5 bases, with 11 bases left in between. The CDR3 sequence is 14 residues long. Looked up from germline, CDR1 is SGHNT and CDR2 is YYREEE (reference sequence). The CDR3 nucleotides are TGTGCCAGCAGCTTGGTTGGGGGCGGGGAGACCCAGTACTTC. Translation: CASSLVGGGETQYF.

The gene calls are TRBV6-5 and TRBJ1-2; tentative D call: TRBD1 (5 bases). This CDR3 has 13 amino acids. Trimming left V 4 bases short and J 4 bases short, with 10 bases between. CDR1 is MNHEY and CDR2 is SVGAGI in the germline V gene. The CDR3 DNA reads TGTGCCAGCAGTTCGACTGGGGCCTATGGCTACACCTTC. It specifies CASSSTGAYGYTF.

This clone was recorded only once. The genes are TRBV2 and TRBJ2-4, with D unclear. The CDR3 totals 11 residues. Trimming stripped 6 bases from V and 4 bases from J, with 4 bases between. The germline V gene encodes CDR1 SNHLY and CDR2 FYNNEI. The DNA for the CDR3 is TGTGCCAGCAGCAGTAAAAACATTCAGTACTTC. Its translation is CASSSKNIQYF.

The DNA of the CDR3 is TGTGCCAGCAGCTTACAGACCGGGACAGCAAAAGAGACCCAGTACTTC. Translated, it gives CASSLQTGTAKETQYF. The chain joins TRBV7-2 to TRBJ2-5, with 7 bases lining up with TRBD1. The J segment lost 3 bases and the V segment lost 2 bases, leaving 9 bases of the junction unmatched. Looked up from germline, CDR1 is SGHTA and CDR2 is FQGNSA. The CDR3 loop spans 16 amino acids.

The rearrangement uses TRBV18 and TRBJ2-3; D tentatively fits TRBD1 or TRBD2 (5 bases each). V dropped 4 bases and J dropped 1 base, with 12 bases sitting between them. The CDR3 extends over 15 amino acids. The germline V gene has CDR1 KGHSH and CDR2 LQKENI. CDR3 nucleotide sequence: TGTGCCAGCTCACAGAGCCAGGGAGGCACAGATACGCAGTATTTT. This sequence encodes CASSQSQGGTDTQYF.

V is TRBV5-1 and J is TRBJ1-1; 7 bases map to TRBD1. Germline trimming cut 5 bases from V and 0 bases from J; bases unmatched to any gene: 7. The CDR3 is 15 amino acids. The germline V gene has CDR1 SGHRS and CDR2 YFSETQ. The CDR3 region has the DNA TGCGCCAGCAGTCCCCGGACAGGTTTGAACACTGAAGCTTTCTTT. The encoded protein is CASSPRTGLNTEAFF.